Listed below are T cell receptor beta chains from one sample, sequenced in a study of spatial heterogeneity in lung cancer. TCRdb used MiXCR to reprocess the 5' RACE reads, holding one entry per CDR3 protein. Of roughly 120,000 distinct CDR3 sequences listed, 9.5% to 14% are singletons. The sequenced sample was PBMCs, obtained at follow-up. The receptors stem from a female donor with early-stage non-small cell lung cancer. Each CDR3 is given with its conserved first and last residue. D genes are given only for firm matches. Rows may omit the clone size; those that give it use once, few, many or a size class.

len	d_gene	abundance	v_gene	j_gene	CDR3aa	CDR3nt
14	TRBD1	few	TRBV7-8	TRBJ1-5	CASSPRTGDQPQHF	TGTGCCAGCAGCCCCCGGACAGGGGATCAGCCCCAGCATTTT
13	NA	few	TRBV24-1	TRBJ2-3	CATSKEVRDTQYF	TGTGCCACCAGCAAAGAGGTCCGGGATACGCAGTATTTT
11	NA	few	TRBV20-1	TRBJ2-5	CSAIKEKTQYF	TGCAGTGCTATCAAAGAGAAGACCCAGTACTTC
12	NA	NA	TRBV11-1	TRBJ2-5	CASGAREETQYF	TGTGCCAGCGGCGCCAGGGAAGAGACCCAGTACTTC
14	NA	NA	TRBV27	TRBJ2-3	CASSLASSTDTQYF	TGTGCCAGCAGTTTAGCAAGTAGCACAGATACGCAGTATTTT
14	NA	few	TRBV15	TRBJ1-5	CATSKTGSNQPQHF	TGTGCCACCAGCAAGACAGGCAGCAATCAGCCCCAGCATTTT
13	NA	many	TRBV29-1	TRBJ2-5	CSVRVSLGETQYF	TGCAGCGTTAGGGTGTCCTTGGGGGAGACCCAGTACTTC
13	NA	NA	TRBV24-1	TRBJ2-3	CATSDVVTDTQYF	TGTGCCACCAGTGATGTGGTTACTGATACGCAGTATTTT
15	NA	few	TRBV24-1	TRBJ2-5	CATSDSSTTPETQYF	TGTGCCACCAGTGATTCCTCCACGACGCCAGAGACCCAGTACTTC
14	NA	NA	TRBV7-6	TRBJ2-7	CASSLASPRDEQYF	TGTGCCAGCAGCTTAGCGTCCCCCAGGGACGAGCAGTACTTC
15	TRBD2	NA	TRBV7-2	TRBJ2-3	CASSFGGRTGDTQYF	TGTGCCAGCAGCTTCGGCGGGAGAACAGGAGATACGCAGTATTTT
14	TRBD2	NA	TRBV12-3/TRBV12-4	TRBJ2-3	CASSRTSVTDTQYF	TGTGCCAGCTCTAGGACTAGCGTTACAGATACGCAGTATTTT
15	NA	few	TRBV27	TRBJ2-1	CASSLMGTDYNEQFF	TGTGCCAGCAGTTTAATGGGGACGGATTACAATGAGCAGTTCTTC
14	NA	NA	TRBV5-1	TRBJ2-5	CVSSLALEGETQYF	TGCGTCAGCAGCTTGGCACTCGAGGGGGAGACCCAGTACTTC
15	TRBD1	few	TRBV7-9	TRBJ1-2	CASSLATGGYYGYTF	TGTGCCAGCAGCTTAGCGACAGGGGGCTACTATGGCTACACCTTC
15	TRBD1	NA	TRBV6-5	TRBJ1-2	CASREATGGAYGYTF	TGTGCCAGCCGAGAGGCTACAGGGGGCGCTTATGGCTACACCTTC
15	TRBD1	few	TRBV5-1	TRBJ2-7	CASSSRTGGYGEQYF	TGCGCCAGCAGCTCGAGGACAGGGGGCTACGGCGAGCAGTACTTC
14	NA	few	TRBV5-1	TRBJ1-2	CASSLTVTFAGYTF	TGCGCCAGCAGCTTGACAGTTACGTTCGCTGGCTACACCTTC
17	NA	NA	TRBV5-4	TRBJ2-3	CASSQQKRLRGTDTQYF	TGTGCCAGCAGCCAGCAGAAGAGGCTGAGGGGGACAGATACGCAGTATTTT
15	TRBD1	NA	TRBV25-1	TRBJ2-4	CASSVGQGAGNIQYF	TGTGCCAGCAGTGTGGGACAGGGGGCTGGAAACATTCAGTACTTC
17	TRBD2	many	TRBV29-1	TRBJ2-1	CSADGTGSGSWFDEQFF	TGCAGCGCCGATGGTACAGGAAGCGGGAGCTGGTTCGATGAGCAGTTCTTC
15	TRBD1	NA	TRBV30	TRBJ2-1	CAGYTGTGRINEQFF	TGTGCCGGATATACCGGGACAGGTCGGATCAATGAGCAGTTCTTC
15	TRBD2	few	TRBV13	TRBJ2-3	CASSPRTSGTDTQYF	TGTGCCAGCAGCCCAAGGACTAGCGGCACAGATACGCAGTATTTT
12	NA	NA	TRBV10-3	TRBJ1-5	CAISDQGQPQHF	TGTGCCATCAGTGATCAGGGGCAGCCCCAGCATTTT
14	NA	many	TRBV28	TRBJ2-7	CASSRAGVSYEQYF	TGTGCCAGCAGCAGAGCCGGCGTCTCCTACGAGCAGTACTTC
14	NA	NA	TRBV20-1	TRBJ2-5	CSARTWDTKETQYF	TGCAGTGCTAGAACCTGGGACACTAAAGAGACCCAGTACTTC
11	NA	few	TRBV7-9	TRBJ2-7	CASSFTQEQYF	TGTGCCAGCAGCTTTACGCAAGAGCAGTACTTC
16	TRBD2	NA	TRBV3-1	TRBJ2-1	CASSQERGMGLNEQFF	TGTGCCAGCAGCCAAGAGCGGGGGATGGGGCTCAATGAGCAGTTCTTC
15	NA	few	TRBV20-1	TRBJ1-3	CSAKTGLSSGNTIYF	TGCAGTGCGAAGACAGGATTGAGCTCTGGAAACACCATATATTTT
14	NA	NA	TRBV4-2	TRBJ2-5	CASSQEMELETQYF	TGTGCCAGCAGCCAAGAAATGGAATTGGAGACCCAGTACTTC
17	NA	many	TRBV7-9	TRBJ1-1	CASSLATNPVLSTEAFF	TGTGCCAGCAGCTTAGCGACCAATCCCGTCTTGAGCACTGAAGCTTTCTTT
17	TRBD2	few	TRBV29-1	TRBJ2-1	CSGRLAGGLSSYNEQFF	TGCAGCGGCAGACTAGCGGGAGGGCTAAGCTCCTACAATGAGCAGTTCTTC
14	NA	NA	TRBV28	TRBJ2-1	CASSLTRAINEQFF	TGTGCCAGCAGTTTGACTAGGGCTATCAATGAGCAGTTCTTC
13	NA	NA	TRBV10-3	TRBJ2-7	CAIRPPLSYEQYF	TGTGCCATCAGGCCACCGCTATCCTACGAGCAGTACTTC
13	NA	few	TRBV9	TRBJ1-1	CASSESRGTEAFF	TGTGCCAGCAGTGAGTCAAGGGGGACTGAAGCTTTCTTT
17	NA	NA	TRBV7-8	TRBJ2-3	CASSLLPGGKFTDTQYF	TGTGCCAGCAGCTTACTACCAGGCGGGAAGTTCACAGATACGCAGTATTTT
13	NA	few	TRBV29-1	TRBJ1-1	CSVGLPTNTEAFF	TGCAGCGTTGGTTTACCAACTAACACTGAAGCTTTCTTT
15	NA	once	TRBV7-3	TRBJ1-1	CATWGGLSMNTEAFF	TGTGCCACCTGGGGCGGCCTTTCAATGAACACTGAAGCTTTCTTT
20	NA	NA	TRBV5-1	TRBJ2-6	CASSLFSTGTYNSGANVLTF	TGCGCCAGCAGCTTGTTTTCCACCGGGACATATAACTCTGGGGCCAACGTCCTGACTTTC
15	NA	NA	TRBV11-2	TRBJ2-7	CASSPRQSLGYEQYF	TGTGCCAGCAGCCCGCGGCAGAGCCTGGGGTACGAGCAGTACTTC
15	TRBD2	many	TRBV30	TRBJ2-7	CAWSGTSGSLYEQYF	TGTGCCTGGAGTGGGACTAGCGGGAGCCTGTACGAGCAGTACTTC